Each of the 9 T cell receptor beta chains below was sequenced from the same sample in a study of blood T cell repertoires in COVID-19. Assay used: immunoSEQ multiplex PCR; TCRdb lists only in-frame clones, some missing. The sample has over 85,000 clones, roughly 76% seen once. The specimen sequenced was peripheral blood. These TCRs come from a woman aged 60-70 years with acute or convalescent COVID-19.

The chain joins TRBV10-3 to TRBJ1-2; TRBD1 might be the D (5 bases). This CDR3 contains 18 residues. Trimming stripped 0 bases from V and 3 bases from J, with 20 bases between. The germline CDR1 and CDR2 sequences are ENHRY and SYGVKD. The chain's CDR3 is CAISESIMTARFYYGYTF. The CDR3 DNA sequence: TGTGCCATCAGTGAGTCGATTATGACAGCGCGGTTTTACTATGGCTACACCTTC.

The V gene is TRBV5-4, the J gene TRBJ2-5; 8 bases line up with TRBD1. V lost 4 bases to trimming and J lost 3 bases; unmatched junction nucleotides: 11. The CDR3 totals 16 residues. Per the germline V gene, CDR1 is SGHNT and CDR2 is YYREEE (reference sequence). The CDR3 region is CASSPKTGDGEETQYF. The CDR3 region has the DNA TGTGCCAGCAGCCCGAAGACAGGGGATGGAGAAGAGACCCAGTACTTC.

This clone is a singleton in its sample. CDR3 coding DNA: TGTGCCAGCAGTTCTCGCGGGGGCACCGGGGAGCTGTTTTTT. Protein: CASSSRGGTGELFF. V and J are TRBV3-1 (or the pseudogene TRBV3-2) and TRBJ2-2; 7 bases fit TRBD2. V was clipped by 6 bases and J by 4 bases; unmatched bases: 5. The germline CDR1 and CDR2 sequences are LGHDT and YNNKEL (reference sequence). This CDR3 is 14 amino acids long.

This chain links TRBV7-2 with TRBJ1-6, with D unclear. V was shortened by 3 bases and J by 7 bases, with 13 bases between the two germline ends. Germline loops: CDR1 SGHTA, CDR2 FQGNSA. The CDR3 has 15 residues. For the CDR3, the DNA is TGTGCCAGCAGCTTCGACCCCGGGAGGAATTCACCCCTCCACTTT. Its protein is CASSFDPGRNSPLHF.

The chain combines TRBV4-2 with TRBJ2-1; D uncertain. V dropped 2 bases and J dropped 9 bases, with 11 bases sitting between them. The V gene's germline CDR1 is LGHNA and CDR2 YNFKEQ. The CDR3 is 13 amino acids. CDR3 protein: CASSQLTRPEQFF. CDR3 DNA sequence: TGTGCCAGCAGCCAACTTACGCGCCCTGAGCAGTTCTTC.

The chain links TRBV27 to TRBJ2-2, with D possibly being TRBD1 (5 bases). The CDR3 totals 13 residues. CDR1 is MNHEY and CDR2 is SMNVEV in the germline V gene (reference sequence). V lost 5 bases, J lost 5 bases, and 9 bases lay in between. The CDR3 spells CASSLQGTGELFF. In DNA form, the CDR3 reads TGTGCCAGCAGTCTTCAGGGTACCGGGGAGCTGTTTTTT.

A few counts support this clone. The gene calls are TRBV30 and TRBJ2-7; no clear D gene. This CDR3 has 12 residues. CDR1 and CDR2 from the germline V gene are GTSNPN and SVGIG (reference sequence). V lost 5 bases and J 7 bases, leaving 15 bases between the germline ends. In DNA, the CDR3 is TGTGCCTGGCGATATAACAGAAATGAGCAGTACTTC. It is translated as CAWRYNRNEQYF.

V usage is TRBV5-1 and J usage is TRBJ2-1; TRBD2 matches at 14 bases. Per the germline V gene, CDR1 is SGHRS and CDR2 is YFSETQ. J gave up 5 bases and V 0 bases, and 1 base lay outside the gene matches. The length of the CDR3 is 16 residues. The CDR3 sequence: CASSLGLAGGNNEQFF. The CDR3 bases are TGCGCCAGCAGCTTGGGACTAGCGGGGGGGAACAATGAGCAGTTCTTC.

The V and J genes are TRBV4-3 and TRBJ2-3; TRBD2 is a possible D gene (5 bases). This CDR3 is 13 amino acids long. V lost 4 bases and J 6 bases, leaving 11 bases between the germline ends. From germline, CDR1 is LGHNA and CDR2 YSLEER. CDR3 residues: CASSRGLADTQYF. DNA of the CDR3: TGCGCCAGCAGCCGCGGACTTGCCGATACGCAGTATTTT.